Sequencing of this T cell receptor (beta chain) was carried out in a study of CD4 T cells in relation to SARS-CoV-2 and coronaviruses. Notes on the study in general: Culture-expanded clones reflect memory recall rather than primary priming during culture.

CDR3 length equals 15 residues. The ends were cut back, 0 bases at V and 2 bases at J, with 11 bases in the middle. Germline V lookup: CDR1 LGHDT, CDR2 YNNKEL (reference sequence). Uncultured naive and memory CD4+ T cells supplied DNA for deep TCR-beta sequencing. TCRdb keeps only in-frame clones here, not all; method: immunoSEQ multiplex PCR. The sample carries around 69,000 clones, roughly 93% recorded once. Before the COVID-19 pandemic, during about 2010-2018, CD4+ T cells were taken from unexposed donors. With respect to this clone: The target antigen is unknown.

The chain carries TRBV3-1 (or the pseudogene TRBV3-2) and TRBJ2-7; D gene ambiguous. The sample comprised naive CD4+ T cells from PBMCs. Subset denoted: naive CD4+ T cells isolated by negative enrichment. The receptor was derived from a human donor in good health. The CDR3 DNA sequence: TGTGCCAGCAGCCAAGAATCGGGCAGGCCCTACGAGCAGTACTTC. Protein sequence: CASSQESGRPYEQYF.